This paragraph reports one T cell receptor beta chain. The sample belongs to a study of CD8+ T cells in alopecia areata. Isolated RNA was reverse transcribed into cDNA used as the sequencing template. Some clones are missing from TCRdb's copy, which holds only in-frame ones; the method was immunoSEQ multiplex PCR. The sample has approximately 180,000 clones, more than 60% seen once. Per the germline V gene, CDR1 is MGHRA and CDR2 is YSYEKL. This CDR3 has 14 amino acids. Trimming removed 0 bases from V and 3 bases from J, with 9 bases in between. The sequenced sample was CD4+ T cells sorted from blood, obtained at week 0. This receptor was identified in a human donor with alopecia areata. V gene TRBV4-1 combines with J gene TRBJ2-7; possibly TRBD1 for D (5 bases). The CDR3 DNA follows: TGCGCCAGCAGCCAAGATCAGGGTTACTACGAGCAGTACTTC. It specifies CASSQDQGYYEQYF.